The 32 T cell receptor beta chains below all came from one sample that was sequenced in a study of Graves' ophthalmopathy and Graves' hyperthyroidism. RNA transcripts were the template, and TCR beta CDR3 regions were amplified from them. HTBI primers primed a first-round RT-PCR, and a second-round multiplex PCR followed. One entry per CDR3 protein results from TCRdb running MiXCR on the multiplex PCR reads. The table has a few hundred thousand distinct CDR3 sequences, 15% to 20% seen once; the top ten hold 2% to 2.5%. Sequenced material: peripheral blood. All receptors come from an adult woman with stable Graves' hyperthyroidism.

The rearrangement joins TRBV30 to TRBJ2-2; the match to TRBD1 covers 11 bases. J gave up 4 bases and V 7 bases, and 5 bases lay outside the gene matches. Germline loops: CDR1 GTSNPN, CDR2 SVGIG (reference sequence). This CDR3 region has 14 residues. The CDR3 DNA follows: TGTGCCTCAACCGGGACAGGGGGCACCGGGGAGCTGTTTTTT. This translates into CASTGTGGTGELFF. Drawing the rest from reference TRBV30 and TRBJ2-2, the complete variable domain is SQTIHQWPATLVQPVGSPLSLECTVEGTSNPNLYWYRQAAGRGLQLLFYSVGIGQISSEVPQNLSASRPQDRQFILSSKKLLLSDSGFYLCASTGTGGTGELFFGEGSRLTVL.

This clonotype has at least ten counts. The chain is built from TRBV6-1 and TRBJ2-7; 13 bases match TRBD2. V shed 2 bases and J 7 bases; nucleotides not matched to a gene: 2. Per germline, CDR1 MNHNS and CDR2 SASEGT. The CDR3 consists of 14 residues. CDR3 DNA: TGTGCCAGCAGTGAACCGGGACTAGCGGGAGAGCAGTACTTC. Protein product: CASSEPGLAGEQYF.

The chain links TRBV7-2 to TRBJ2-2; no reliable D call. Germline V gene lookup returns CDR1 SGHTA and CDR2 FQGNSA. The CDR3 contains 14 residues. V was cut by 3 bases and J by 1 base, with 6 bases left in between. The CDR3 DNA follows: TGTGCCAGCAGCTTTTCCGTGAACACCGGGGAGCTGTTTTTT. This encodes CASSFSVNTGELFF.

At least ten counts were recorded for this clonotype. The rearrangement uses TRBV28 and TRBJ2-7; the match to TRBD2 covers 7 bases. Per the germline V gene, CDR1 is MDHEN and CDR2 is SYDVKM. This CDR3 is 13 amino acids long. Trimming took 2 bases from V and 3 from J; bases not matched to a gene: 1. CDR3 sequence: CASSLRTSYEQYF. The CDR3 DNA is TGTGCCAGCAGTTTAAGGACTAGCTACGAGCAGTACTTC. The full variable domain, rest sourced from reference TRBV28 and TRBJ2-7, is DVKVTQSSRYLVKRTGEKVFLECVQDMDHENMFWYRQDPGLGLRLIYFSYDVKMKEKGDIPEGYSVSREKKERFSLILESASTNQTSMYLCASSLRTSYEQYFGPGTRLTVT.

The sample holds many counts of this clonotype. The chain recombines TRBV12-3 or TRBV12-4 with TRBJ2-4, with D perhaps matching TRBD2 (5 bases). The CDR3 extends over 13 amino acids. Trimming removed 5 bases from V and 14 bases from J, with 19 bases in between. The chain's CDR3 is CASSLEAAGLKYF. In DNA, the CDR3 is TGTGCCAGCAGTCTAGAGGCGGCGGGCCTTAAGTACTTC.

The chain links TRBV6-1 to TRBJ2-2; perhaps TRBD1 as D (5 bases). The CDR3 is made up of 16 amino acids. Between the trimmed V and J ends, which lost 7 bases and 0 bases, there was a span of 15 bases. Germline values: CDR1 MNHNS, CDR2 SASEGT. This CDR3 is CASNPSGPANTGELFF. CDR3 sequence (DNA): TGTGCCAGCAACCCGTCAGGGCCCGCGAACACCGGGGAGCTGTTTTTT.

This clonotype occurred many times. A read error may produce the germline difference seen at one junction end. The rearrangement joins TRBV28 to TRBJ2-5, with TRBD1 matching over 8 bases. The CDR3 runs 15 residues. Germline V gene sequence: CDR1 MDHEN, CDR2 SYDVKM. The CDR3 spells CAGSSVWDRQETQYF. Written as DNA, the CDR3 is TGTGCCGGCAGTTCCGTCTGGGACAGGCAAGAGACCCAGTACTTC.

This clonotype was picked up many times. The chain has TRBV15 and TRBJ1-3; D unresolved. The CDR3 spans 13 residues. Germline V gene sequence: CDR1 LNHNV, CDR2 YYDKDF (reference sequence). The V and J ends lost 6 bases and 3 bases respectively, with 9 bases between them. CDR3 in DNA: TGTGCCACCAGGTGGGGTGGTGGAAACACCATATATTTT. Amino acids: CATRWGGGNTIYF. Full variable domain (remainder filled in from reference TRBV15 and TRBJ1-3): DAMVIQNPRYQVTQFGKPVTLSCSQTLNHNVMYWYQQKSSQAPKLLFHYYDKDFNNEADTPDNFQSRRPNTSFCFLDIRSPGLGDTAMYLCATRWGGGNTIYFGEGSWLTVV.

At least ten counts were recorded for this clonotype. The chain employs TRBV11-2 and TRBJ1-1; TRBD1 matches at 7 bases. Germline-derived CDR1 and CDR2 are SGHAT and FQNNGV. The CDR3 is 15 residues long. Trimming cost V 4 bases and J 1 base; bases outside gene matches: 6. The CDR3 loop is CASSSFDRANTEAFF. The DNA for the CDR3 is TGTGCCAGCAGCTCATTCGACAGGGCGAACACTGAAGCTTTCTTT.

Ten or more counts support this clonotype. J is TRBJ2-6 and V is TRBV7-2; unclear D gene. The CDR3 extends over 14 amino acids. CDR1 SGHTA and CDR2 FQGNSA come from the germline V gene. With 5 bases removed from V and 0 bases from J, the gap between germline ends came to 5 bases. Here the CDR3 reads CASSKLSGANVLTF. The CDR3 DNA is TGTGCCAGCAGCAAACTCTCTGGGGCCAACGTCCTGACTTTC.

The sample holds many counts of this clonotype. CDR3 sequence reads: CASSLFPTDRAYEQYF. CDR3 DNA: TGTGCCAGCAGTTTATTCCCCACTGACAGGGCCTACGAGCAGTACTTC. This sequence joins TRBV28 and TRBJ2-7; the match to TRBD1 covers 7 bases. Germline values: CDR1 MDHEN, CDR2 SYDVKM. V trimming: 1 base; J trimming: 2 bases; junction bases outside the gene matches: 8. This CDR3 region has 16 residues.

The V call is TRBV2, the J call TRBJ2-5; D might be TRBD1 or TRBD2, each matching 5 bases. Trimming took 7 bases from V and 5 from J, leaving 14 bases between them. The CDR3 covers 13 residues. Germline V gives CDR1 SNHLY, CDR2 FYNNEI. CDR3 nucleotide sequence: TGTGCCAGCACTGGGACGGAGAGTGAGACCCAGTACTTC. Translating gives CASTGTESETQYF.

This clonotype was seen only a few times. This chain's CDR3 is CASSQDPGVGSQYF. Written as DNA, the CDR3 is TGCGCCAGCAGCCAAGATCCGGGAGTGGGGTCCCAGTACTTC. The V and J genes are TRBV4-1 and TRBJ2-5; maybe TRBD2 (6 bases). Germline values: CDR1 MGHRA, CDR2 YSYEKL. V shed 0 bases and J shed 9 bases, with 14 bases lying between them. This CDR3 is built from 14 residues.

At least ten counts were recorded for this clonotype. The rearrangement links TRBV28 to TRBJ1-2; D remains ambiguous. Trimming removed 1 base at V and 1 base at J, with 10 bases between. CDR3 length equals 15 residues. Germline CDR1 MDHEN, CDR2 SYDVKM. The CDR3: CASSLFRGNNYGYTF. In nucleotides, the CDR3 is TGTGCCAGCAGTTTATTCCGGGGAAATAACTATGGCTACACCTTC.

In this sample, this clonotype turned up many times. The rearrangement links TRBV6-2 or TRBV6-3 to TRBJ2-2; TRBD2 agrees at 8 bases. This CDR3 is 16 amino acids long. The germline gives CDR1 MNHEY, CDR2 SVGEGT. V was pared by 4 bases and J by 1 base, with 5 bases of the junction left unmatched. The CDR3 nucleotides are TGTGCCAGCAGTTGGGGACTAGGGTGGAACACCGGGGAGCTGTTTTTT. Its protein product is CASSWGLGWNTGELFF.

Ten or more counts support this clonotype. This chain joins TRBV24-1 and TRBJ2-7; possibly TRBD2 for D (6 bases). CDR3 length: 15 residues. Between the trimmed V and J ends, which lost 4 bases and 0 bases, there was a span of 12 bases. Germline CDR1 reads KGHDR; CDR2 reads SFDVKD. The CDR3: CATSDALGGSYEQYF. CDR3 bases: TGTGCCACCAGTGACGCGTTGGGAGGCTCCTACGAGCAGTACTTC.

This clonotype came up many times. The chain combines TRBV15 with TRBJ1-5; a possible D gene is TRBD1 (6 bases). The CDR3 has 15 amino acids. Germline V gene sequence: CDR1 LNHNV, CDR2 YYDKDF (reference sequence). The V end was cut by 5 bases, the J end by 4 bases, with 15 bases between. CDR3 amino acids: CATSGRNRENQPQHF. DNA for the CDR3: TGTGCCACCAGCGGAAGAAACAGGGAAAATCAGCCCCAGCATTTT.

There are many counts of this clonotype. The chain uses TRBV11-2 and TRBJ2-7, with no clear D. Germline V gene data show CDR1 as SGHAT and CDR2 as FQNNGV. The CDR3 is 12 residues long. The V and J ends lost 1 base and 7 bases respectively, with 8 bases between them. CDR3 loop: CASSLVIEEQYF. For the CDR3, the DNA is TGTGCCAGCAGCTTAGTTATTGAGGAGCAGTACTTC. The full variable domain, completed using reference TRBV11-2 and TRBJ2-7, is EAGVAQSPRYKIIEKRQSVAFWCNPISGHATLYWYQQILGQGPKLLIQFQNNGVVDDSQLPKDRFSAERLKGVDSTLKIQPAKLEDSAVYLCASSLVIEEQYFGPGTRLTVT.

In its sample, this clonotype was seen many times. The genes are TRBV2 and TRBJ2-7, with 12 positions matching TRBD2. Germline loops: CDR1 SNHLY, CDR2 FYNNEI. J lost 6 bases, V lost 8 bases, and 2 bases had no gene match. CDR3 length: 12 residues. DNA of the CDR3: TGTGCCAGCCAACTAGCGGGGGGCGAGCAGTACTTC. This translates into CASQLAGGEQYF.

This clonotype was recorded many times. The chain combines TRBV6-1 with TRBJ1-6, with a weak D call TRBD1 (6 bases). The V end lost 8 bases, the J end lost 9 bases, and 14 bases lay between the germline ends. The CDR3 totals 13 residues. Germline lookup yields CDR1 MNHNS and CDR2 SASEGT. Here the CDR3 reads CASSQGLSSPLHF. CDR3 bases: TGTGCCAGCTCACAGGGCTTGAGTTCACCCCTCCACTTT.

The V call is TRBV5-1, the J call TRBJ2-6, with a possible D match to TRBD2 (6 bases). Germline assignment: CDR1 SGHRS and CDR2 YFSETQ. V lost 4 bases and J lost 0, with 20 bases in between. The CDR3 has 19 amino acids. CDR3 sequence: CASSAWRDSTLSGANVLTF. The CDR3, as DNA: TGCGCCAGCAGCGCCTGGCGGGACTCTACCCTCTCTGGGGCCAACGTCCTGACTTTC.

Ten or more counts support this clonotype. The rearrangement uses TRBV28 and TRBJ1-5, with TRBD1 identical over 11 bases. Unmatched junction bases numbered 5, after V lost 4 bases and J lost 3 bases. Germline-derived CDR1 and CDR2 are MDHEN and SYDVKM. The CDR3 length is 16 residues. CDR3: CASSYQDRGLNQPQHF. CDR3 coding DNA: TGTGCCAGCAGTTACCAGGACAGGGGGCTCAATCAGCCCCAGCATTTT.

At least ten counts were recorded for this clonotype. The chain is built from TRBV20-1 and TRBJ1-2; TRBD1 is a possible D gene (6 bases). Trimming shortened V by 4 bases and J by 3 bases, and 9 bases separated the two germline ends. Germline assignment: CDR1 DFQATT and CDR2 SNEGSKA (reference sequence). The CDR3 spans 12 residues. The CDR3 is CSATGQDYGYTF. CDR3 nucleotides: TGCAGTGCTACGGGACAAGACTATGGCTACACCTTC.

This clonotype was detected many times. V gene TRBV4-2 combines with J gene TRBJ2-5, with 9 bases that match TRBD2. V trimming: 1 base; J trimming: 5 bases; junction bases outside the gene matches: 11. The CDR3 totals 17 residues. CDR1 LGHNA and CDR2 YNFKEQ come from the germline V gene. CDR3 sequence: CASSQGVGAGGGETQYF. The CDR3 DNA follows: TGTGCCAGCAGCCAAGGGGTCGGCGCGGGAGGGGGTGAGACCCAGTACTTC.

V usage is TRBV6-5 and J usage is TRBJ2-7, with D possibly TRBD1 on 5 matching bases. Germline CDR1 and CDR2: MNHEY and SVGAGI. The CDR3 extends over 15 amino acids. The V end lost 0 bases, the J end lost 4 bases, and 13 bases lay between the germline ends. The DNA for the CDR3 is TGTGCCAGCAGTTACTCCCTGGAAGGGGCGTACGAGCAGTACTTC. This codes for CASSYSLEGAYEQYF.

This clonotype came up many times. The J gene is TRBJ2-7, the V gene TRBV25-1; a possible D gene is TRBD2 (6 bases). Germline CDR1 MGHDK, CDR2 SYGVNS. V was cut by 10 bases and J by 1 base, with 11 bases left in between. The CDR3 has 12 residues. The CDR3 bases are TGTGCCACAGGACTATCATCCTACGAGCAGTACTTC. Translating gives CATGLSSYEQYF.

The sample holds many counts of this clonotype. The gene calls are TRBV12-3 or TRBV12-4 and TRBJ1-1, with a possible D match to TRBD1 (5 bases). Between the trimmed V and J ends, which lost 3 bases and 6 bases, there was a span of 11 bases. The CDR3 is made up of 13 amino acids. CDR3 loop: CASSFQGKAEAFF. In nucleotides, the CDR3 is TGTGCCAGCAGTTTTCAGGGTAAGGCTGAAGCTTTCTTT.

At least ten counts were recorded for this clonotype. This chain uses TRBV12-3 or TRBV12-4 with TRBJ1-5, with D perhaps matching TRBD1 (6 bases). V was pared by 3 bases and J by 0 bases, with 9 bases between. The CDR3 loop spans 15 amino acids. The CDR3 DNA reads as TGTGCCAGCAGTTTCAGGGGCGATAGCAATCAGCCCCAGCATTTT. Translating it yields CASSFRGDSNQPQHF.

In this sample, this clonotype turned up many times. The chain couples TRBV7-9 to TRBJ1-6; D is uncertain. The germline V gene has CDR1 SEHNR and CDR2 FQNEAQ (reference sequence). The CDR3 spans 15 residues. V was pared by 7 bases and J by 0 bases, with 10 bases between. CDR3 sequence reads: CASKNVSSYNSPLHF. CDR3 DNA sequence: TGTGCCAGCAAGAATGTGAGCTCCTATAATTCACCCCTCCACTTT.

The sample holds many counts of this clonotype. This sequence joins TRBV27 and TRBJ1-5; no definite D call. V dropped 5 bases and J dropped 0 bases, with 8 bases sitting between them. Germline assignment: CDR1 MNHEY and CDR2 SMNVEV (reference sequence). CDR3 length: 14 amino acids. The CDR3 is CASSRKDSNQPQHF. CDR3 coding DNA: TGTGCCAGCAGTCGCAAGGATAGCAATCAGCCCCAGCATTTT.

This clonotype was seen many times. This chain connects TRBV6-1 to TRBJ1-3, with D possibly matching TRBD1 (6 bases). Trimming pared 2 bases from V and 0 bases from J, leaving 8 bases between. The CDR3 spans 15 residues. Germline CDR1 and CDR2: MNHNS and SASEGT. CDR3 protein: CASSETGISGNTIYF. The CDR3 nucleotides read TGTGCCAGCAGTGAAACAGGGATCTCTGGAAACACCATATATTTT.

This clonotype turned up a few times. The V call is TRBV28, the J call TRBJ2-4, with D tentatively TRBD2 (6 bases). The CDR3 covers 16 residues. With 1 base removed from V and 2 bases from J, the gap between germline ends came to 12 bases. CDR1 is MDHEN and CDR2 is SYDVKM in the germline V gene. Here the CDR3 DNA reads TGTGCCAGCAGTTTATCTGCGGGATTCACCAAAAACATTCAGTACTTC. As protein: CASSLSAGFTKNIQYF.